This T cell receptor (beta chain) is from a study of T cells in localized non-small cell lung cancer. General study findings and limits: The study sequenced only one region of the tumor. As a result, intratumor heterogeneity could not be excluded and remains possible. A median of about 60 of the top 100 tumor clones appeared in adjacent lung, which was paired and uninvolved. Uninvolved adjacent lung showed peak T cell clonality, exceeding tumor.

CDR1 and CDR2 (germline): SGHTA, FQGTGA. With 5 bases clipped from V and 2 bases from J, the junction kept 5 bases outside the gene matches. CDR3 size: 15 residues. Remarks on this clone: What it binds is not known.

Only in-frame clones appear in the TCRdb table, and some are missing; sequencing was by immunoSEQ multiplex PCR. Of 100,000 to 150,000 clones listed, roughly 90% are singletons. The gene calls are TRBV7-3 and TRBJ2-3, with 9 nucleotides matching TRBD2. This clonotype was obtained from an older female donor with stage I lung adenocarcinoma. The sequencing used peripheral blood, collected before any cancer treatment. The CDR3 reads CASSKLAGHTDTQYF. The CDR3 coding sequence is TGTGCCAGCAGCAAACTAGCGGGTCACACAGATACGCAGTATTTT.